The entry below describes one TCR beta chain. The PCR had 60 Vbeta and 13 Jbeta primers. Sequencing was performed with immunoSEQ multiplex PCR; in TCRdb, only in-frame clones are kept and a portion is missing. Of 95,000 to 100,000 clones in the sample, over 80% were seen once. This sample is part of a study of cytomegalovirus exposure and HLA in healthy donors. The TCR sequence derives from a female donor in good health and CMV-seropositive. The sequenced material came from PBMCs.

The CDR3 DNA reads as TGTGCCAGCAGTTACGGGCCACCCCTCAGCAATGAGCAGTTCTTC. Its protein is CASSYGPPLSNEQFF. The gene calls are TRBV6-6 and TRBJ2-1; D remains ambiguous. Germline CDR1 reads MNHNY; CDR2 reads SVGAGI (reference sequence). Trimming left V 2 bases short and J 6 bases short, with 14 bases between. The CDR3 is made up of 15 amino acids.